This entry lists 14 T cell receptor beta chains sequenced from one sample in a study of T cell repertoires in cytomegalovirus infection. TCRdb fed the reads into MiXCR, producing one record per CDR3 protein. The sample yields 200,000 to 300,000 distinct CDR3 sequences, 6.5% seen once. The sample was PBMCs. Source of these receptors: a human donor in good health (CMV status not recorded). Some clones in this sample may be carry-over from other donors' samples.

This clonotype was counted many times. This rearrangement joins TRBV3-1 to TRBJ1-1; 7 nucleotides match TRBD1. The ends lost 4 bases at V and 7 bases at J; junction bases unmatched: 6. This CDR3 is built from 13 residues. Germline V gene lookup returns CDR1 LGHDT and CDR2 YNNKEL (reference sequence). The CDR3 spells CASSLQTGSEAFF. As DNA, the CDR3 is TGTGCCAGCAGCCTACAGACAGGGAGTGAAGCTTTCTTT. The full variable domain, its missing parts supplied by reference TRBV3-1 and TRBJ1-1, is DTAVSQTPKYLVTQMGNDKSIKCEQNLGHDTMYWYKQDSKKFLKIMFSYNNKELIINETVPNRFSPKSPDKAHLNLHINSLELGDSAVYFCASSLQTGSEAFFGQGTRLTVV.

This clonotype has just a few counts. V usage is TRBV29-1 and J usage is TRBJ2-2, with D tentatively TRBD1 or TRBD2 (6 bases each). The CDR3 has 15 residues. The germline V gene encodes CDR1 SQVTM and CDR2 ANQGSEA. V dropped 6 bases and J dropped 5 bases, with 19 bases sitting between them. CDR3 sequence (DNA): TGCAGCGTATCTTTCACAGGGAGCGGGACCGGGGAGCTGTTTTTT. It translates to CSVSFTGSGTGELFF.

This clonotype was observed at least ten times. The chain couples TRBV29-1 to TRBJ2-1; D uncertain. CDR3 size: 15 residues. The ends were cut back, 0 bases at V and 4 bases at J, with 13 bases in the middle. Germline V lookup: CDR1 SQVTM, CDR2 ANQGSEA. As DNA, the CDR3 is TGCAGCGTTGAAGATGGGCGACGGAAGTACAATGAGCAGTTCTTC. This sequence encodes CSVEDGRRKYNEQFF.

This clonotype was detected ten times or more. This chain joins TRBV7-2 and TRBJ2-1; 13 bases are a match to TRBD2. V dropped 6 bases and J dropped 8; count of bases not matched to a gene: 7. The CDR3 is 15 amino acids. Germline V gene lookup returns CDR1 SGHTA and CDR2 FQGNSA. The CDR3 DNA is TGTGCCAGCAGGGGAGTAGGGACTAGCGGGGATGAGCAGTTCTTC. Translation gives CASRGVGTSGDEQFF.

This clonotype has a count of ten or more. This chain links TRBV29-1 with TRBJ2-3; D may correspond to TRBD1 or TRBD2 (5 bases each). CDR3 length: 11 residues. CDR1 SQVTM and CDR2 ANQGSEA come from the germline V gene. Trimming cost V 7 bases and J 6 bases, with 11 bases left between them. The CDR3 is CSGPEGDTQYF. CDR3 bases: TGCAGCGGTCCCGAGGGGGATACGCAGTATTTT.

This clonotype was counted many times. The rearrangement joins TRBV2 to TRBJ1-1, with 9 nucleotides matching TRBD1. Germline assignment: CDR1 SNHLY and CDR2 FYNNEI. The CDR3 loop spans 17 amino acids. The J segment lost 0 bases and the V segment lost 8 bases, leaving 13 bases of the junction unmatched. The DNA of the CDR3 is TGTGCCAGCGATAATCCCCGCGACAGGGGGATGAACACTGAAGCTTTCTTT. Translation: CASDNPRDRGMNTEAFF.

This clonotype was picked up one time. The genes are TRBV28 and TRBJ2-1; D might be TRBD1 (5 bases). Germline CDR1 MDHEN, CDR2 SYDVKM. The CDR3 length is 16 residues. Trimming pared 6 bases from V and 4 bases from J, leaving 19 bases between. The CDR3 nucleotides are TGTGCCAGCAGCCCTATTATGGGGCAGGATTACAATGAGCAGTTCTTC. This codes for CASSPIMGQDYNEQFF.

This clonotype has ten or more counts. Here the CDR3 DNA reads TGTGCCAGCAGCTTGGTCTCTAGGGCAACCTATGGCTACACCTTC. This codes for CASSLVSRATYGYTF. The chain joins TRBV7-2 to TRBJ1-2; the D is unclear. Trimming shortened V by 3 bases and J by 4 bases, and 15 bases separated the two germline ends. The CDR3 totals 15 residues. Germline V CDR1 and CDR2: SGHTA, FQGNSA.

There are many counts of this clonotype. The chain's CDR3 is CASSEPSSYNEQFF. As DNA, the CDR3 is TGTGCCAGCAGTGAGCCGAGCTCCTACAATGAGCAGTTCTTC. The genes are TRBV2 and TRBJ2-1; no reliable D call. This CDR3 comprises 14 residues. Germline lookup yields CDR1 SNHLY and CDR2 FYNNEI. V was trimmed by 3 bases and J by 0 bases, leaving 6 bases between them.

This clonotype was recorded at least ten times. The rearrangement joins TRBV7-3 to TRBJ2-1; 7 nucleotides match TRBD1. V lost 5 bases and J lost 7; bases outside the gene matches: 11. Per the germline V gene, CDR1 is SGHTA and CDR2 is FQGTGA. The CDR3 loop spans 15 amino acids. This CDR3 is CASSPGQAKGNEQFF. The CDR3 bases are TGTGCCAGCAGCCCTGGACAGGCCAAGGGGAATGAGCAGTTCTTC.

The sample holds many counts of this clonotype. The J gene is TRBJ1-2, the V gene TRBV20-1; TRBD1 agrees at 9 bases. V lost 1 base, J lost 4 bases, and 4 bases stayed unmatched. The CDR3 is 14 residues long. Germline CDR1 is DFQATT and CDR2 is SNEGSKA (reference sequence). The CDR3 spells CSARGRQGVYGYTF. CDR3 DNA: TGCAGTGCTAGAGGGCGACAGGGGGTCTATGGCTACACCTTC.

This clonotype was detected ten times or more. The rearrangement links TRBV29-1 to TRBJ2-3; the D is unclear. V lost 7 bases and J 0 bases, leaving 8 bases between the germline ends. The germline gives CDR1 SQVTM, CDR2 ANQGSEA. The CDR3 has 12 residues. This chain's CDR3 is CSALTSTDTQYF. For the CDR3, the DNA is TGCAGCGCCCTGACTAGCACAGATACGCAGTATTTT.

On this clonotype itself: Being one base from a much bigger clone, this may be a read error. The gene calls are TRBV29-1 and TRBJ2-5; D tentatively fits TRBD1 or TRBD2 (5 bases each). V was trimmed by 5 bases and J by 4 bases, leaving 14 bases between them. Germline lookup yields CDR1 SQVTM and CDR2 ANQGSEA. This CDR3 is 13 amino acids long. CDR3 loop: CSVSEGMRETQYF. The CDR3 bases are TGCAGCGTTTCTGAGGGGATGAGAGAGACCCAGTACTTC.

This clonotype has a count of ten or more. The chain links TRBV5-1 to TRBJ2-4, with a weak D call TRBD2 (6 bases). Germline V gene sequence: CDR1 SGHRS, CDR2 YFSETQ. The CDR3 loop spans 15 amino acids. Trimming removed 4 bases at V and 0 bases at J, with 11 bases between. The CDR3 nucleotides are TGCGCCAGCAGCCAGCTGGAGGGAGCCAAAAACATTCAGTACTTC. Protein product: CASSQLEGAKNIQYF.